This T cell receptor (beta chain) was recorded in a study of blood T cell repertoires in COVID-19. Study-wide context: Some COVID-19 samples were acute and others convalescent; all came from the United States, Italy and Spain. T cells, B-cell-depleted T cells, or PBMCs provided the cDNA or gDNA that served as material.

In the original analysis: Cell counts per sample came from amplifying reference gene primers. The protocol was immunoSEQ multiplex PCR, while the TCRdb copy is restricted to in-frame clones and leaves out a portion. V and J calls and clone size are given by that table; D and trimming were obtained from the DNA. Of under 350,000 clones listed, roughly 90% are singletons. J was trimmed by 1 base and V by 2 bases; bases with no gene match: 2. CDR1 and CDR2 (germline): KGHSH, LQKENI. This CDR3 contains 16 residues. The TCR comes from a man aged 45 to 65 with acute or convalescent COVID-19. This sequence joins TRBV18 and TRBJ2-2, with 9 bases that match TRBD2. Sequenced: peripheral blood. CDR3 sequence reads: CASSPRAGGNTGELFF. The CDR3 DNA sequence: TGTGCCAGCTCACCAAGAGCGGGGGGGAACACCGGGGAGCTGTTTTTT.